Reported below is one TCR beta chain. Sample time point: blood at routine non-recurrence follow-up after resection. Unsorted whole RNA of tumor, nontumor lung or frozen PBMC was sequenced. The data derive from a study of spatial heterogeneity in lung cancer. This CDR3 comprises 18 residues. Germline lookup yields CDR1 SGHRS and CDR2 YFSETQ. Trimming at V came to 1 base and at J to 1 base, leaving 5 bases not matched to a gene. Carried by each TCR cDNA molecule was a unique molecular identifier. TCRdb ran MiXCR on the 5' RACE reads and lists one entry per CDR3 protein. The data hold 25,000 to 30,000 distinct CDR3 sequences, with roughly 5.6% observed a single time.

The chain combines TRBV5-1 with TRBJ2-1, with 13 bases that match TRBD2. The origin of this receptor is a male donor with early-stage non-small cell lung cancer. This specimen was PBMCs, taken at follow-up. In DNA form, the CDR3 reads TGCGCCAGCAGCTTGCTAGGACTAGCGGGAGCTTCCTACAATGAGCAGTTCTTC. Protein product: CASSLLGLAGASYNEQFF.